A single count supports the clone carrying this T cell receptor (beta chain). The data derive from a study of control samples from healthy donors and cancer patients. Clones were read by immunoSEQ multiplex PCR, and TCRdb kept only the in-frame ones, dropping some. The repertoire holds under 200,000 clones, with approximately 94% as singletons. This CDR3 has 12 amino acids. V was trimmed by 2 bases and J by 6 bases, leaving 7 bases between them. The material sequenced was PBMCs. This receptor was taken from a man aged 55 to 70 with colorectal cancer. The chain uses TRBV12-3 or TRBV12-4 and TRBJ1-1; D not certain. The CDR3 nucleotides are TGTGCCAGCAGTTTACGGGTCGCTGAAGCTTTCTTT. Translating gives CASSLRVAEAFF.